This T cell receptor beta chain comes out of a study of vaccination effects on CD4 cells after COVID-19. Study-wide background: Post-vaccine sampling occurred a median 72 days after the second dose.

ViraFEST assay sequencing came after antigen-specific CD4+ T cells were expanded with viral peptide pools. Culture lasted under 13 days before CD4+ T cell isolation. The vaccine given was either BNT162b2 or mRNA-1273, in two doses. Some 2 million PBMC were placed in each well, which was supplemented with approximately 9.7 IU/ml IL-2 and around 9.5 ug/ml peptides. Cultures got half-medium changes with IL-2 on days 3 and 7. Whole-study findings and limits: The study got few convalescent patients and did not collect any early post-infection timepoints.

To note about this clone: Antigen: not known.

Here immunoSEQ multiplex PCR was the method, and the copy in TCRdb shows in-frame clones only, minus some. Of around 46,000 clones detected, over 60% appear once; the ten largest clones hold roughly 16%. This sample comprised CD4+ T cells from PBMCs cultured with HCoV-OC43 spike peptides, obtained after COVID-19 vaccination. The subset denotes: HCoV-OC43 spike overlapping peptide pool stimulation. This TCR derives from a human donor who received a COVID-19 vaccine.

CDR3 sequence (DNA): TGTGCCAGCAGTCGGGGAGAGGGGGCCCCCGGGGAGCTGTTTTTT. Amino acids: CASSRGEGAPGELFF. This sequence joins TRBV27 and TRBJ2-2; the match to TRBD1 covers 7 bases. The CDR3 is 15 residues long. The J segment lost 6 bases and the V segment lost 5 bases, leaving 9 bases of the junction unmatched. CDR1 MNHEY and CDR2 SMNVEV come from the germline V gene (reference sequence).